This T cell receptor beta chain is drawn from a study of blood T cell repertoires in COVID-19. Sequencing used immunoSEQ multiplex PCR; TCRdb keeps in-frame clones, though not all of them. The sample records fewer than 350,000 clones, less than 85% being singletons. Germline CDR1 is KGHSH and CDR2 is LQKENI. V was pared by 4 bases and J by 0 bases, with 10 bases between. The CDR3 covers 15 residues. This clone has just one count. Sequenced: PBMCs or T cells enriched from blood (not recorded which). The chain combines TRBV18 with TRBJ2-4; TRBD1 is a possible D gene (6 bases). This sequence originates from a woman between 25 and 40 years old who had been exposed to COVID-19. The CDR3 nucleotides read TGTGCCAGCTCACGGGGGCTCCTAGCCAAAAACATTCAGTACTTC. Protein: CASSRGLLAKNIQYF.